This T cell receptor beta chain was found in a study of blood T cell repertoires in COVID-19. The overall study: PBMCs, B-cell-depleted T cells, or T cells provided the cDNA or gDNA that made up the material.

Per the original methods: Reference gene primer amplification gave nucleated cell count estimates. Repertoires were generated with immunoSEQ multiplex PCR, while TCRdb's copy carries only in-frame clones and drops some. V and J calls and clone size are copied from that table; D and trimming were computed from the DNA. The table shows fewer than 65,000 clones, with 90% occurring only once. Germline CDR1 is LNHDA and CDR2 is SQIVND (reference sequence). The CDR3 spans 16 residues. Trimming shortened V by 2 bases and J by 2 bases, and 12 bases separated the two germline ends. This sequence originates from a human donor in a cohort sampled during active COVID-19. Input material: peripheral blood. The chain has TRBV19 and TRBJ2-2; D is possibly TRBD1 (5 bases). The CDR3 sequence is CASSIHGAGNTGELFF. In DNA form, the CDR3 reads TGTGCCAGTAGTATACATGGGGCAGGAAACACCGGGGAGCTGTTTTTT.